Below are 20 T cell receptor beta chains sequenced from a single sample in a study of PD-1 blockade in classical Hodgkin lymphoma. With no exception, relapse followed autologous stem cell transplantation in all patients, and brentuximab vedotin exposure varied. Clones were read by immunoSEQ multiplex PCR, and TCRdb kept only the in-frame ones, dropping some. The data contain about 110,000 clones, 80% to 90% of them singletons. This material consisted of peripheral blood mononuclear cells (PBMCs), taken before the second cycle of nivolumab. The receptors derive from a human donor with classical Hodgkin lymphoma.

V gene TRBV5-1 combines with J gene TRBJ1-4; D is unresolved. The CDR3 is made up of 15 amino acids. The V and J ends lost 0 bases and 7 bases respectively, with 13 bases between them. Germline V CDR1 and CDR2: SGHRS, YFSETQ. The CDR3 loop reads CASSLVSGSSEKLFF. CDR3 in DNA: TGCGCCAGCAGCTTGGTGTCGGGGAGTAGTGAAAAACTGTTTTTT.

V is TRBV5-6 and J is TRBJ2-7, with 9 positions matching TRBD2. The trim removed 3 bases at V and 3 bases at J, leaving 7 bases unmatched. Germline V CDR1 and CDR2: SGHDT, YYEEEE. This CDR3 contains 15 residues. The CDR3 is CASSSNLAGYYEQYF. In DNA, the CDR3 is TGTGCCAGCAGCTCAAACCTAGCGGGGTACTACGAGCAGTACTTC. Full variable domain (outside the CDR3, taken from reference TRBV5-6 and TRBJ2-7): DAGVTQSPTHLIKTRGQQVTLRCSPKSGHDTVSWYQQALGQGPQFIFQYYEEEERQRGNFPDRFSGHQFPNYSSELNVNALLLGDSALYLCASSSNLAGYYEQYFGPGTRLTVT.

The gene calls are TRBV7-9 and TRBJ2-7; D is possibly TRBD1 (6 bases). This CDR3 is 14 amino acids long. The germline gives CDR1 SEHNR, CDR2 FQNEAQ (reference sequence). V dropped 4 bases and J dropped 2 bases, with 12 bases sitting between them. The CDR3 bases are TGTGCCAGCAGCTCCCGGGACAAGCCCTACGAGCAGTACTTC. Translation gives CASSSRDKPYEQYF.

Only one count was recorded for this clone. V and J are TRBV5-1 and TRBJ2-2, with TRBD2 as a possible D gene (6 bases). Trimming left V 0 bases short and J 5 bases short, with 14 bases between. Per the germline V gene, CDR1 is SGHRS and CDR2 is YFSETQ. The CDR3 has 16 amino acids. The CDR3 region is CASSLVTGVGTGELFF. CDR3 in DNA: TGCGCCAGCAGCTTGGTAACGGGAGTAGGGACCGGGGAGCTGTTTTTT.

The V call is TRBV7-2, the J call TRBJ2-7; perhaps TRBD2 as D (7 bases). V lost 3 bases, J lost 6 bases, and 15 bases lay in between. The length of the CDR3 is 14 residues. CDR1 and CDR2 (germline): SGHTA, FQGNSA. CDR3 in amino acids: CASSFAEGGFEQYF. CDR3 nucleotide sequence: TGTGCCAGCAGCTTCGCGGAGGGGGGGTTCGAGCAGTACTTC.

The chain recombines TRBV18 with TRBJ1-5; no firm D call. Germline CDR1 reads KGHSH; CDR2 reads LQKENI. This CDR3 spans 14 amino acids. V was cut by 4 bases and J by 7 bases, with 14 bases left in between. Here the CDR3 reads CASSQFDLEQPQHF. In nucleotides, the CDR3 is TGTGCCAGCTCACAGTTCGATTTGGAGCAGCCCCAGCATTTT.

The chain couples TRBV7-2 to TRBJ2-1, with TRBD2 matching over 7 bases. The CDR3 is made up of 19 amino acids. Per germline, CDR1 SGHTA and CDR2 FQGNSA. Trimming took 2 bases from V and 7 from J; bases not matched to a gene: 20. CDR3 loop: CASSLRPGIAGRVGNEQFF. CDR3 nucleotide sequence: TGTGCCAGCAGCTTAAGGCCCGGAATAGCGGGTCGAGTAGGTAATGAGCAGTTCTTC.

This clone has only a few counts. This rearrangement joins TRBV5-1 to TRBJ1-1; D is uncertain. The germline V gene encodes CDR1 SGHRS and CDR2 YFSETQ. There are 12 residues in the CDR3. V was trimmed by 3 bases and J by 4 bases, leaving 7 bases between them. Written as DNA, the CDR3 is TGCGCCAGCAGCTCCGGCCGCACTGAAGCTTTCTTT. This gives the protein CASSSGRTEAFF.

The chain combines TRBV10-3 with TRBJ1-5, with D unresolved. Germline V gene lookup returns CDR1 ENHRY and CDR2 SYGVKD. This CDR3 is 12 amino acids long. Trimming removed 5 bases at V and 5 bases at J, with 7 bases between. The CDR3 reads CAISLDDQPQHF. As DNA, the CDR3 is TGTGCCATCAGTCTTGACGATCAGCCCCAGCATTTT.

The CDR3, as DNA: TGTGCCTGGAGGACCTCTGGGGGCACCGGGGAGCTGTTTTTT. It yields the protein CAWRTSGGTGELFF. This rearrangement joins TRBV30 to TRBJ2-2; D is possibly TRBD1 or TRBD2 (5 bases each). V was shortened by 3 bases and J by 4 bases, with 12 bases between the two germline ends. The CDR3 is 14 residues long. The V gene's germline CDR1 is GTSNPN and CDR2 SVGIG (reference sequence).

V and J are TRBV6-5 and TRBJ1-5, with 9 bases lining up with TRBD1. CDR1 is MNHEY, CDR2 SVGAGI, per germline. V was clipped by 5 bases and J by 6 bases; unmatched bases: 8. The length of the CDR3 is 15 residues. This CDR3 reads CASSKSTGGFQPQHF. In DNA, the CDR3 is TGTGCCAGCAGTAAAAGCACAGGGGGCTTTCAGCCCCAGCATTTT.

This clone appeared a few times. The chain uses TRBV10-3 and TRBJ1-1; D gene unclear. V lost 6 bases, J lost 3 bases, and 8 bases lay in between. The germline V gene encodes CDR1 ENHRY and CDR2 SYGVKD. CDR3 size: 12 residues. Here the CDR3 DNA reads TGTGCCATCAGAGAGGTTCACACTGAAGCTTTCTTT. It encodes CAIREVHTEAFF.

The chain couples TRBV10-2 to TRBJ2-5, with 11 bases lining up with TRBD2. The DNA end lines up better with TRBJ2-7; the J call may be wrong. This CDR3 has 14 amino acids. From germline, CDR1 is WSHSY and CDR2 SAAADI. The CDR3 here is CASSELAGAYEQYF. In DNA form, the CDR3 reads TGCGCCAGCAGTGAACTAGCGGGAGCATACGAGCAGTACTTC.

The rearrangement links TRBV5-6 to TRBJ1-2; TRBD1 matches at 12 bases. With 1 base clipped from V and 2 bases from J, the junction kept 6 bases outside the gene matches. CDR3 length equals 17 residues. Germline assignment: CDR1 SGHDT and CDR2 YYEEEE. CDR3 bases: TGTGCCAGCAGCTTGTGGGACAGGGGGCGCAAGAACTATGGCTACACCTTC. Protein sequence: CASSLWDRGRKNYGYTF.

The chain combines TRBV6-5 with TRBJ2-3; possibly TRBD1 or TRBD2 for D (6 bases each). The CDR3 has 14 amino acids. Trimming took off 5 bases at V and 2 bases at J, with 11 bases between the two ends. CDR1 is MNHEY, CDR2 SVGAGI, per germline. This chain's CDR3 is CASSGGHTTDTQYF. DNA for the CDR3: TGTGCCAGCAGTGGGGGGCACACCACAGATACGCAGTATTTT.

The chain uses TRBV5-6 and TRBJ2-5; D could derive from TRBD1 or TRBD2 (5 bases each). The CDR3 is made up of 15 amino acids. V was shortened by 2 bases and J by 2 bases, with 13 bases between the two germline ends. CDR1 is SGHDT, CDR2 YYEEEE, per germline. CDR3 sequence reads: CASSLGTWGQETQYF. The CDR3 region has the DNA TGTGCCAGCAGCTTAGGGACGTGGGGACAAGAGACCCAGTACTTC. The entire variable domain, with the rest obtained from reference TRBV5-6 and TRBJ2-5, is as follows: DAGVTQSPTHLIKTRGQQVTLRCSPKSGHDTVSWYQQALGQGPQFIFQYYEEEERQRGNFPDRFSGHQFPNYSSELNVNALLLGDSALYLCASSLGTWGQETQYFGPGTRLLVL.

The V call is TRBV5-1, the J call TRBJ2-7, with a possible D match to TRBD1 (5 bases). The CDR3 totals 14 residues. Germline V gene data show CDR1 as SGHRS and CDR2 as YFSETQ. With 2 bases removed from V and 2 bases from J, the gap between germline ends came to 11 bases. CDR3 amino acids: CASSFEDTPYEQYF. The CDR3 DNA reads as TGCGCCAGCAGCTTTGAGGACACCCCCTACGAGCAGTACTTC. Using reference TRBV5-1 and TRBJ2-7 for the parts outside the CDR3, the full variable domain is KAGVTQTPRYLIKTRGQQVTLSCSPISGHRSVSWYQQTPGQGLQFLFEYFSETQRNKGNFPGRFSGRQFSNSRSEMNVSTLELGDSALYLCASSFEDTPYEQYFGPGTRLTVT.

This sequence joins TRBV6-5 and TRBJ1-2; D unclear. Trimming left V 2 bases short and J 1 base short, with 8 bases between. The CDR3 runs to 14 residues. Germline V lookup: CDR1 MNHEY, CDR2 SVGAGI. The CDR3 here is CASSYEQNNYGYTF. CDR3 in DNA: TGTGCCAGCAGTTACGAACAGAATAACTATGGCTACACCTTC.

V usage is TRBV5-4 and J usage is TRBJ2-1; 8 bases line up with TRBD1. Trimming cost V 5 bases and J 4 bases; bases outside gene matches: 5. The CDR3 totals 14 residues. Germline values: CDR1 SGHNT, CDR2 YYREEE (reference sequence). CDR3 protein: CASRPQGVYNEQFF. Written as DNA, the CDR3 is TGTGCCAGCAGACCACAGGGGGTTTACAATGAGCAGTTCTTC.

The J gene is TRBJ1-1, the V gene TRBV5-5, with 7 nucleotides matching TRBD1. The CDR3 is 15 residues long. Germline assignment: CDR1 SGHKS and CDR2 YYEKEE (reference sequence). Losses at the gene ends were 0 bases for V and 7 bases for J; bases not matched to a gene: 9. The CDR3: CASSLGQGSPIEAFF. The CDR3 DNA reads TGTGCCAGCAGCTTGGGACAGGGCTCACCTATTGAAGCTTTCTTT. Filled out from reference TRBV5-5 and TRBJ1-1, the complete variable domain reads DAGVTQSPTHLIKTRGQQVTLRCSPISGHKSVSWYQQVLGQGPQFIFQYYEKEERGRGNFPDRFSARQFPNYSSELNVNALLLGDSALYLCASSLGQGSPIEAFFGQGTRLTVV.